The 11 T cell receptor beta chains in this list originate from one sample, sequenced in a study of graft-versus-host responses after intestinal transplantation. Generated by immunoSEQ multiplex PCR, the TCRdb table keeps only in-frame clones and is missing some. This table holds some 26,000 clones, approximately 94% found once. Here the sequenced sample was PBMCs, taken 156 days after intestinal transplant. The source is a human patient who received an intestinal transplant, so some T cells may come from the graft donor.

The chain recombines TRBV4-2 with TRBJ1-5; D is possibly TRBD1 (6 bases). CDR1 is LGHNA, CDR2 YNFKEQ, per germline. Trimming left V 0 bases short and J 6 bases short, with 9 bases between. This CDR3 is 14 amino acids long. The CDR3 is CASSQDPGAQPQHF. CDR3 nucleotide sequence: TGTGCCAGCAGCCAAGATCCAGGGGCTCAGCCCCAGCATTTT.

The genes are TRBV29-1 and TRBJ1-1; D unresolved. The CDR3 sequence is 12 residues long. CDR1 SQVTM and CDR2 ANQGSEA come from the germline V gene. The V end was cut by 7 bases, the J end by 1 base, with 10 bases between. The CDR3 spells CSAITENTEAFF. The CDR3 region has the DNA TGCAGCGCCATTACAGAGAACACTGAAGCTTTCTTT. The full variable domain, with the rest looked up from reference TRBV29-1 and TRBJ1-1, is SAVISQKPSRDICQRGTSLTIQCQVDSQVTMMFWYRQQPGQSLTLIATANQGSEATYESGFVIDKFPISRPNLTFSTLTVSNMSPEDSSIYLCSAITENTEAFFGQGTRLTVV.

V is TRBV11-2 and J is TRBJ2-7; no clear D. This CDR3 comprises 12 residues. The V gene's germline CDR1 is SGHAT and CDR2 FQNNGV. V lost 4 bases and J lost 6, with 10 bases in between. This CDR3 is CASSSNTVEQYF. CDR3 bases: TGTGCCAGCAGCTCCAACACGGTCGAGCAGTACTTC.

The rearrangement uses TRBV4-1 and TRBJ2-1; 12 nucleotides line up with TRBD2. Per germline, CDR1 MGHRA and CDR2 YSYEKL. J was trimmed by 7 bases and V by 0 bases; bases with no gene match: 10. CDR3 length equals 18 residues. The CDR3 coding sequence is TGCGCCAGCAGCCAAGATCTTTGGGTCGGGACTAGCGGGAATGAGCAGTTCTTC. This translates into CASSQDLWVGTSGNEQFF.

The chain links TRBV10-3 to TRBJ2-1, with D possibly matching TRBD2 (6 bases). CDR1 is ENHRY, CDR2 SYGVKD, per germline. The CDR3 totals 18 residues. V lost 3 bases and J 0 bases, leaving 18 bases between the germline ends. This CDR3 reads CAISDGSGQRSSYNEQFF. CDR3 sequence (DNA): TGTGCCATCAGTGATGGTAGCGGCCAACGCAGCTCCTACAATGAGCAGTTCTTC.

V usage is TRBV5-6 and J usage is TRBJ2-4; D unresolved. The CDR3 totals 18 residues. Germline V gives CDR1 SGHDT, CDR2 YYEEEE. With 4 bases removed from V and 0 bases from J, the gap between germline ends came to 20 bases. The chain's CDR3 is CASSIGQDGALAKNIQYF. For the CDR3, the DNA is TGTGCCAGCAGCATTGGGCAGGATGGCGCCTTAGCCAAAAACATTCAGTACTTC.

A note on this clone: One end of the junction is discordant with germline, which a read error may explain. J is TRBJ2-1 and V is TRBV7-3; 8 positions agree with TRBD2. CDR1 is SGHTA and CDR2 is FQGTGA in the germline V gene. This CDR3 is 17 amino acids long. The CDR3 region is CASSQGTVAGHYDEQFF. CDR3 sequence (DNA): TGTGCCAGCAGCCAGGGTACGGTAGCGGGGCACTACGATGAGCAGTTCTTC.

The rearrangement joins TRBV7-9 to TRBJ2-7, with 8 nucleotides matching TRBD2. Trimming cost V 3 bases and J 0 bases; bases outside gene matches: 7. The CDR3 spans 16 residues. The germline V gene has CDR1 SEHNR and CDR2 FQNEAQ (reference sequence). The CDR3 here is CASSLVTSGSSYEQYF. CDR3 nucleotide sequence: TGTGCCAGCAGCTTGGTCACCAGCGGGAGCTCCTACGAGCAGTACTTC.

The chain carries TRBV12-5 and TRBJ2-7; tentatively, D is TRBD2 (6 bases). This CDR3 region has 24 residues. V lost 2 bases and J 2 bases, leaving 40 bases between the germline ends. Germline V lookup: CDR1 LGHNT, CDR2 FRNRAP. The chain's CDR3 is CASGLFPPTIRWYDSGRGPYEQYF. CDR3 coding DNA: TGTGCTAGTGGTTTGTTCCCCCCGACGATACGGTGGTATGATTCGGGGCGGGGACCCTACGAGCAGTACTTC.

V and J are TRBV9 and TRBJ2-5, with 7 bases matching TRBD1. The CDR3 extends over 13 amino acids. CDR1 and CDR2 from the germline V gene are SGDLS and YYNGEE. Unmatched junction bases numbered 3, after V lost 3 bases and J lost 4 bases. As DNA, the CDR3 is TGTGCCAGCAGCGACCGGGACAGAGAGACCCAGTACTTC. Translated, it gives CASSDRDRETQYF.

The chain employs TRBV20-1 and TRBJ1-6; D is uncertain. Germline V gene sequence: CDR1 DFQATT, CDR2 SNEGSKA (reference sequence). The CDR3 loop spans 11 amino acids. V lost 4 bases and J lost 9, with 7 bases in between. The CDR3 protein is CSAMAGSPLHF. CDR3 DNA sequence: TGCAGTGCTATGGCGGGTTCACCCCTCCACTTT.